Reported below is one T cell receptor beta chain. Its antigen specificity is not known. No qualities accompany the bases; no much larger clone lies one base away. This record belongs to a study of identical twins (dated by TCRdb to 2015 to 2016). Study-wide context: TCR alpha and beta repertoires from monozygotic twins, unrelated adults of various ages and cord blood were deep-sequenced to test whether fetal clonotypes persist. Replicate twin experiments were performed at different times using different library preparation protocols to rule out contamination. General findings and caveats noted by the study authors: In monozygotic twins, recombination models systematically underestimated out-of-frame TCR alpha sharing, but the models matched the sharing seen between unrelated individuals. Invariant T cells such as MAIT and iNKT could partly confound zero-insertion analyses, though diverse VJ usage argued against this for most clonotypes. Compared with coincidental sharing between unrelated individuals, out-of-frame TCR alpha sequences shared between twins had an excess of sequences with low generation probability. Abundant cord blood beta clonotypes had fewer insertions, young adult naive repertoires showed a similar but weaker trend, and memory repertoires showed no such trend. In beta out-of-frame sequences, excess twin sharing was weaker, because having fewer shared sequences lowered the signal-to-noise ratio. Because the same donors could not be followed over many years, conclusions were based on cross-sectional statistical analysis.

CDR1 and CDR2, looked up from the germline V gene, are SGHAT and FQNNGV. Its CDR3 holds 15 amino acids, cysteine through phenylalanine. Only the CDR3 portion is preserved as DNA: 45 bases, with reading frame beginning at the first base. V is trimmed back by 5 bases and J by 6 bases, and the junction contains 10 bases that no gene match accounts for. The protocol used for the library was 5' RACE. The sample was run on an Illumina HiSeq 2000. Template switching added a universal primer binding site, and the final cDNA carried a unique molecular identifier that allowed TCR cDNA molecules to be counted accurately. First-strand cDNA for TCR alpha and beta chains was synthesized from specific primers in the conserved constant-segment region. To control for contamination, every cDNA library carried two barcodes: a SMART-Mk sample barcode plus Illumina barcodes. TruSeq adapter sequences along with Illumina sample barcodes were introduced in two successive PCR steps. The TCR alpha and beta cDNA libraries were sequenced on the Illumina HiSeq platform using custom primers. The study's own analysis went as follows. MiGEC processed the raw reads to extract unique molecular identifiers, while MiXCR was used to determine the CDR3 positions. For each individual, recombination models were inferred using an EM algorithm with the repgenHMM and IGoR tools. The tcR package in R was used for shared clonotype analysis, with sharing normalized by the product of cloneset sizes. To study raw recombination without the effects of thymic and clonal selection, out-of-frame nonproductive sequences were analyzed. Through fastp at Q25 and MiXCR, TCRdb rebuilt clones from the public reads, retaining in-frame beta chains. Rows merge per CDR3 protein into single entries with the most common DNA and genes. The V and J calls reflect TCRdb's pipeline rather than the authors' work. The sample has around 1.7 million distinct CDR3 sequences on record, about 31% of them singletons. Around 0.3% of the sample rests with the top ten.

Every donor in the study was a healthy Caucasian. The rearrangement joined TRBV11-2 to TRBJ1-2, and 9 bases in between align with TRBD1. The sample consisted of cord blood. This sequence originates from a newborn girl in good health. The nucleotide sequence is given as TGTGCCAGCAGCAAGGACAGGGGATTTACAAATGGCTACACCTTC. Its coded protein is CASSKDRGFTNGYTF.